The rows below give T cell receptor beta chains drawn from one sample of a study of T cell repertoires in cytomegalovirus infection. MiXCR, applied by TCRdb to the reads, yields one record per CDR3 protein. The repertoire holds 130,000 or so distinct CDR3 sequences, with about 6.3% as singletons. Sequencing used PBMCs. Receptors originate from a human donor in good health (CMV status not recorded). Some clones in this sample may be carry-over from other donors' samples. CDR3s include the opening cysteine and the closing phenylalanine or tryptophan. The D gene is left open where the match is weak. The size of a clone is reported for some rows only, either as once, few or many, or as a class for expanded clones.

cdr3_aa cdr3_nt d_call j_call clone_size v_call
CASSQDSAAGSGNTIYF TGCGCCAGCAGCCAAGATAGCGCAGCCGGCTCTGGAAACACCATATATTTT NA TRBJ1-3 many TRBV4-1
CASSHRDVGTEAFF TGTGCCAGTAGTCACAGGGACGTGGGGACTGAAGCTTTCTTT NA TRBJ1-1 many TRBV19
CSARQGNYGYTF TGCAGTGCTCGACAGGGGAACTATGGCTACACCTTC TRBD1 TRBJ1-2 few TRBV20-1
CASSRRQGPYEQYF TGTGCCAGCTCTCGAAGACAGGGGCCGTACGAGCAGTACTTC TRBD1 TRBJ2-7 many TRBV6-2/TRBV6-3
CASSLGYGGQSPLHF TGTGCCAGCAGCTTAGGCTACGGGGGGCAATCACCCCTCCACTTT NA TRBJ1-6 many TRBV7-2
CASSQSSGEQYF TGTGCCAGCAGCCAATCTTCGGGGGAGCAGTACTTC NA TRBJ2-7 few TRBV3-1
CASSGRAGVSNQPQHF TGTGCCAGCAGTGGCCGGGCAGGGGTTAGCAATCAGCCCCAGCATTTT NA TRBJ1-5 many TRBV2
CASSPRREDPVGEKLFF TGTGCCAGCAGCCCCCGTCGGGAGGATCCGGTGGGTGAAAAACTGTTTTTT NA TRBJ1-4 many TRBV7-8
CASSLVGGYSNQPQHF TGTGCCAGCAGCTTAGTGGGGGGTTATAGCAATCAGCCCCAGCATTTT NA TRBJ1-5 many TRBV7-2
CASSLVGISTDTQYF TGTGCCAGCAGCTTAGTCGGGATAAGCACAGATACGCAGTATTTT NA TRBJ2-3 many TRBV7-2
CASSVGEWPGSAHTF TGTGCCAGCAGCGTAGGAGAGTGGCCCGGCTCAGCGCACACCTTC NA TRBJ1-2 NA TRBV9
CASSHPPGRGGLNQPQHF TGTGCCAGTAGCCATCCGCCGGGCCGGGGAGGGTTAAATCAGCCCCAGCATTTT NA TRBJ1-5 many TRBV19
CASRIYSYEQYF TGTGCCAGCAGAATTTATTCCTACGAGCAGTACTTC NA TRBJ2-7 few TRBV2
CASSNRAGASKYEQYF TGTGCCAGCAGCAATAGAGCGGGGGCCTCGAAATACGAGCAGTACTTC TRBD2 TRBJ2-7 many TRBV7-9
CASRPGWGPGNTIYF TGTGCCAGCAGACCGGGTTGGGGTCCTGGAAACACCATATATTTT NA TRBJ1-3 many TRBV7-9
CASTARRNTEAFF TGTGCCAGTACCGCCCGGCGGAACACTGAAGCTTTCTTT NA TRBJ1-1 NA TRBV19
CASSLTSVGQGSSYNSPLHF TGTGCCAGCAGCTTGACCTCAGTCGGACAGGGAAGCTCCTATAATTCACCCCTCCACTTT TRBD1 TRBJ1-6 many TRBV7-2
CASSPRGFQETQYF TGTGCCAGCAGCCCCCGGGGGTTCCAAGAGACCCAGTACTTC NA TRBJ2-5 few TRBV7-8
CASAGAGGRRSTDTQYF TGTGCCAGCGCCGGGGCCGGGGGGCGCCGAAGCACAGATACGCAGTATTTT NA TRBJ2-3 NA TRBV28
CASGGAGTETQYF TGTGCTAGTGGGGGCGCGGGCACAGAGACCCAGTACTTC NA TRBJ2-5 few TRBV12-5
CASSLQGATYGYTF TGTGCCAGCAGTCTCCAGGGGGCTACCTATGGCTACACCTTC TRBD1 TRBJ1-2 NA TRBV12-3/TRBV12-4
CASSKTGRGRSNTGELFF TGTGCCAGCAGCAAGACGGGCAGGGGACGGTCCAACACCGGGGAGCTGTTTTTT NA TRBJ2-2 many TRBV7-3
CASSLRAGGPETQYF TGTGCCAGCAGCTTAAGGGCGGGGGGGCCAGAGACCCAGTACTTC TRBD2 TRBJ2-5 many TRBV7-2
CSARMAGSDTQYF TGCAGTGCTAGGATGGCGGGGTCAGATACGCAGTATTTT NA TRBJ2-3 NA TRBV20-1
CASSLAAEMNTEAFF TGTGCCAGCAGCTTAGCTGCAGAGATGAACACTGAAGCTTTCTTT NA TRBJ1-1 many TRBV7-6